This is a list of T cell receptor beta chains from one sample in a study of graft-versus-host responses after intestinal transplantation. The protocol was immunoSEQ multiplex PCR, while the TCRdb copy is restricted to in-frame clones and leaves out a portion. The sample has 11,000 to 15,000 clones; roughly a third are singletons. The specimen was alloreactive CD4+ T cells from a mixed lymphocyte reaction culture, collected before intestinal transplant. These receptors all stem from a human patient who received an intestinal transplant. The CDR3 runs from the conserved cysteine through the conserved F or W. D genes are given only for firm matches. For some rows the clone size is stated as once, few or many, or as a class when expanded; others skip it.

d_gene | abundance | j_gene | v_gene | CDR3nt | CDR3aa
- | - | TRBJ2-7 | TRBV5-1 | TGCGCCAGCAGCTTGGCCCACGAGCAGTACTTC | CASSLAHEQYF
- | few | TRBJ1-3 | TRBV5-4 | TGTGCCAGCAGCTTGGCGGGAAACACCATATATTTT | CASSLAGNTIYF
- | few | TRBJ1-5 | TRBV6-1 | TGTGCCAGCAGTGAGGTTAGCAATCAGCCCCAGCATTTT | CASSEVSNQPQHF
- | few | TRBJ2-1 | TRBV6-9 | TGTGCCAGCAGTTCCTGGGATGAGCAGTTCTTC | CASSSWDEQFF
- | - | TRBJ1-3 | TRBV5-1 | TGCGCCAGCAGCTTGGGCAGCACCTCTGGAAACACCATATATTTT | CASSLGSTSGNTIYF
TRBD1 | medium-sized | TRBJ1-1 | TRBV5-1 | TGCGCCAGCAGCTCAACAGGGGGCCTGGTGAACACTGAAGCTTTCTTT | CASSSTGGLVNTEAFF
- | few | TRBJ2-1 | TRBV7-2 | TGTGCCAGCAGCTTAGCCCTCAGCGGCCCCTACAATGAGCAGTTCTTC | CASSLALSGPYNEQFF
TRBD1 | few | TRBJ1-5 | TRBV11-3 | TGTGCCAGCAGCTTAGGACAGGGACCTCAGCCCCAGCATTTT | CASSLGQGPQPQHF
TRBD1 | - | TRBJ1-5 | TRBV27 | TGTGCCAGCATAAGGGAGCCGGGACAGGGTCCGAGCAATCAGCCCCAGCATTTT | CASIREPGQGPSNQPQHF
- | once | TRBJ2-4 | TRBV27 | TGTGCCAGCAGTTTTGCTAGCACGGCCAAAAACATTCAGTACTTC | CASSFASTAKNIQYF
- | - | TRBJ2-3 | TRBV4-2 | TGTGCCAGCAGCCCCACCCAGACAGATACGCAGTATTTT | CASSPTQTDTQYF
- | - | TRBJ2-7 | TRBV7-9 | TGTGCCAGCAGCGTAGGGTCCTACGAGCAGTACTTC | CASSVGSYEQYF
- | - | TRBJ1-4 | TRBV9 | TGTGCCAGCAGCGTAGGCGGGGGGCAGGATGAAAAACTGTTTTTT | CASSVGGGQDEKLFF
- | - | TRBJ2-3 | TRBV7-9 | TGTGCCAGCAGCTTAGCGGGGGCCACAGATACGCAGTATTTT | CASSLAGATDTQYF
- | once | TRBJ2-1 | TRBV5-1 | TGCGCCAGCAGCTTGGGGATCCATCGGGGTATTGAGCAGTTCTTC | CASSLGIHRGIEQFF
TRBD1 | medium-sized | TRBJ2-7 | TRBV18 | TGTGCCAGCTCACCGGGGACAGACGAGCAGTACTTC | CASSPGTDEQYF
- | - | TRBJ1-3 | TRBV7-7 | TGTGCCAGCAGCTTCCAACAGGGAATTGGAAACACCATATATTTT | CASSFQQGIGNTIYF
TRBD2 | - | TRBJ2-1 | TRBV2 | TGTGCCAGCAGGGAAACTAGCGGGAGGGGCAATGAGCAGTTCTTC | CASRETSGRGNEQFF
TRBD1 | medium-sized | TRBJ2-1 | TRBV29-1 | TGCAGCGTTGGGACAGGGACTTTTAATGAGCAGTTCTTC | CSVGTGTFNEQFF
TRBD1 | - | TRBJ2-7 | TRBV19 | TGTGCCAGTAGTGTGACAGGGGCGAGCGAGCAGTACTTC | CASSVTGASEQYF
TRBD2 | few | TRBJ2-1 | TRBV19 | TGTGCCAGTAGTATCCTAGGTAGCGGGAGGGCCACTGAGCAGTTCTTC | CASSILGSGRATEQFF
TRBD1 | - | TRBJ2-1 | TRBV7-2 | TGTGCCAGCAGCTTCAGGACAGGGGCCTACAATGAGCAGTTCTTC | CASSFRTGAYNEQFF
TRBD1 | - | TRBJ2-1 | TRBV11-3 | TGTGCCAGCAGCTTTCGACAGGGCAGCAATGAGCAGTTCTTC | CASSFRQGSNEQFF
- | - | TRBJ2-1 | TRBV14 | TGTGCCAGCAGCCAATACGGCTCCTACAATGAGCAGTTCTTC | CASSQYGSYNEQFF
- | few | TRBJ1-5 | TRBV2 | TGTGCCAGCAGTGGACAGGTCGCGATTCAGCCCCAGCATTTT | CASSGQVAIQPQHF
- | - | TRBJ2-1 | TRBV9 | TGTGCCAGCAGCGTACGGGAGAGACTTAGCAAGCAGTTCTTC | CASSVRERLSKQFF
TRBD1 | few | TRBJ2-3 | TRBV12-5 | TGTGCTAGTGGGGCTGGGACAGCCACAGATACGCAGTATTTT | CASGAGTATDTQYF
TRBD2 | few | TRBJ2-1 | TRBV7-9 | TGTGCCAGCAGCTCAGTGGCGGGAGGTTACTACAATGAGCAGTTCTTC | CASSSVAGGYYNEQFF
TRBD1 | medium-sized | TRBJ1-2 | TRBV7-9 | TGTGCCAGCAGCTTAGGAGGGACAGGGGGCTATGGCTACACCTTC | CASSLGGTGGYGYTF
- | - | TRBJ2-3 | TRBV28 | TGTGCCAGCAGTTCACCCGGGCTCGCGCAGTATTTT | CASSSPGLAQYF
- | few | TRBJ1-1 | TRBV28 | TGTGCCAGCAGTTTTGTGGGGGTAAACACTGAAGCTTTCTTT | CASSFVGVNTEAFF
- | few | TRBJ2-7 | TRBV2 | TGTGCCAGCAAGGCGGGGAACTACGAGCAGTACTTC | CASKAGNYEQYF
- | - | TRBJ2-2 | TRBV18 | TGTGCCAGCTCACGAGAGAGGGAAGGAGGGGAGCTGTTTTTT | CASSREREGGELFF
TRBD2 | - | TRBJ2-1 | TRBV10-1 | TGCGCCAGCAGTGGAGGCGGGAGGGCCGATGAGCAGTTCTTC | CASSGGGRADEQFF
- | few | TRBJ2-3 | TRBV5-1 | TGCGCCAGCGGGAGGAAAAGCACAGATACGCAGTATTTT | CASGRKSTDTQYF
- | medium-sized | TRBJ1-1 | TRBV7-6 | TGTGCCAGCAGCTTAGTAGGGGGGAACACTGAAGCTTTCTTT | CASSLVGGNTEAFF
- | - | TRBJ1-1 | TRBV7-9 | TGTGCCAGCAGCAAACTGGACCCCAGGTGGAACACTGAAGCTTTCTTT | CASSKLDPRWNTEAFF
- | - | TRBJ2-7 | TRBV9 | TGTGCCAGCAGCGTAGCCGAGGTCGGCGAGCAGTACTTC | CASSVAEVGEQYF
- | few | TRBJ2-1 | TRBV29-1 | TGCAGCGTTGGCAGGGCTCATGAGCAGTTCTTC | CSVGRAHEQFF
TRBD1 | many | TRBJ1-2 | TRBV11-2 | TGTGCCAGCAGCTTAGGGGGGGGACAGGGACGGGTTGGCTATGGCTACACCTTC | CASSLGGGQGRVGYGYTF
- | few | TRBJ2-5 | TRBV4-1 | TGCGCCAGCAGCCAAGGGACTGTGGTCCAAGAGACCCAGTACTTC | CASSQGTVVQETQYF
TRBD2 | - | TRBJ2-3 | TRBV4-1 | TGCGCCAGCAGCCGACCTTTGGCGGGAGCAAGGCAATTCACAGATACGCAGTATTTT | CASSRPLAGARQFTDTQYF
- | few | TRBJ2-4 | TRBV5-1 | TGCGCCAGCAGCTTGGGGATAGCCAAAAACATTCAGTACTTC | CASSLGIAKNIQYF
TRBD1 | once | TRBJ2-4 | TRBV7-9 | TGTGCCAGCAGCCCCACCCCGGGACAGGGGCCCCTAGCCAAAAACATTCAGTACTTC | CASSPTPGQGPLAKNIQYF
TRBD1 | - | TRBJ1-4 | TRBV19 | TGTGCCAGTAGAGACAGGGACGAAAAACTGTTTTTT | CASRDRDEKLFF
- | - | TRBJ1-2 | TRBV30 | TGTGCCTGGAGTGTAAAGGGTGTGGAAGGGGGCTACACCTTC | CAWSVKGVEGGYTF
- | few | TRBJ2-3 | TRBV29-1 | TGCAGCGTTGTACCCAGGGTTGGCACAGATACGCAGTATTTT | CSVVPRVGTDTQYF
TRBD2 | few | TRBJ2-1 | TRBV9 | TGTGCCAGCAGCGTAGGAGTGCTAGCGGGAGTCAGTAATGAGCAGTTCTTC | CASSVGVLAGVSNEQFF
- | once | TRBJ1-5 | TRBV28 | TGTGCCAGCTTTACACAGGGCCATCAGCCCCAGCATTTT | CASFTQGHQPQHF
TRBD1 | few | TRBJ2-2 | TRBV7-9 | TGTGCCAGCAGCAGAACAGGGGGCGCGCGCACCGGGGAGCTGTTTTTT | CASSRTGGARTGELFF